This T cell receptor (beta chain) is drawn from a study of T cell repertoires in ileal Crohn's disease. The study, taken as a whole, reports: All patients with clonality above 26.8% had endoscopic recurrence.

After removal of 3 bases from V and 12 bases from J, the junction contained 6 bases not matched to a gene. The CDR3 runs to 13 residues. CDR1 SGHKS and CDR2 YYEKEE come from the germline V gene (reference sequence). The data were produced by immunoSEQ multiplex PCR, yet TCRdb's version contains in-frame clones alone and is incomplete. This sample carries roughly 5,800 clones, about 96% of them seen once, and the ten largest clones take 0.31%. Of note for this clone: As yet, its antigen is unknown.

The chain recombines TRBV5-5 with TRBJ2-1, with TRBD1 identical over 10 bases. This sequence originates from an adult with Crohn's disease. The material sequenced was ileal tissue. The CDR3 is CASSWGDRGWQFF. The CDR3 coding sequence is TGTGCCAGCAGCTGGGGGGACAGGGGATGGCAGTTCTTC.